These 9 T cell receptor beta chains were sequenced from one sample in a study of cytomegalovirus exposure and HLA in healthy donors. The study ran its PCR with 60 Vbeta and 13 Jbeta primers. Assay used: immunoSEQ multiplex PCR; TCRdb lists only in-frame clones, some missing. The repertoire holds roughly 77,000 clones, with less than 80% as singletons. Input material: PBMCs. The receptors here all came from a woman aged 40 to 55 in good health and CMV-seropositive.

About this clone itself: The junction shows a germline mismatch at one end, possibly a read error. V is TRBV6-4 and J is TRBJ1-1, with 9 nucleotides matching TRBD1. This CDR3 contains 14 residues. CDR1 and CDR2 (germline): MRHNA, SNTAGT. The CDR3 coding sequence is TGTGCCAGCAGTACAGACAGGGGGGCGCTGACACTCGACTTT. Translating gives CASSTDRGALTLDF.

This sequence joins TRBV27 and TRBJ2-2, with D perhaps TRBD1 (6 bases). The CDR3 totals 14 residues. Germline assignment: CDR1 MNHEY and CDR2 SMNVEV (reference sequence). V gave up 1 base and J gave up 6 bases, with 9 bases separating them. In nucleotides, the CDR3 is TGTGCCAGCAGTTTATACAGGGTGGCCGGGGAGCTGTTTTTT. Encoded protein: CASSLYRVAGELFF.

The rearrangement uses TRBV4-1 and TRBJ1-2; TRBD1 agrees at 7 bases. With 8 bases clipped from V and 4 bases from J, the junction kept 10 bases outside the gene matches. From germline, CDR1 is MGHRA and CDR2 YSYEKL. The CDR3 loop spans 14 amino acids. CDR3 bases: TGCGCCAGCGGCACCCCGGACAGGCTCTATGGCTACACCTTC. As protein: CASGTPDRLYGYTF.

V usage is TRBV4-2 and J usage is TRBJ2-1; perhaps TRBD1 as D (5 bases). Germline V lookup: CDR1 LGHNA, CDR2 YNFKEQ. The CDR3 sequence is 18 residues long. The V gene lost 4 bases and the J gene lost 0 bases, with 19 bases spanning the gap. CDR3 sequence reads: CASSRVGQQDSSYNEQFF. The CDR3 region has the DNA TGTGCCAGCAGCCGCGTAGGCCAACAGGATAGCTCCTACAATGAGCAGTTCTTC.

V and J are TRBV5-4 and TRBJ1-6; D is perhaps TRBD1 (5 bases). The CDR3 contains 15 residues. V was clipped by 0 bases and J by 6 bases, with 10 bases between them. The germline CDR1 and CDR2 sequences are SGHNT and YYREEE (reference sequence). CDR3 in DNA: TGTGCCAGCAGCTTGGTTCAGGGTGGTAATTCACCCCTCCACTTT. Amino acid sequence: CASSLVQGGNSPLHF. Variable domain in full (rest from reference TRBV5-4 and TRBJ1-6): ETGVTQSPTHLIKTRGQQVTLRCSSQSGHNTVSWYQQALGQGPQFIFQYYREEENGRGNFPPRFSGLQFPNYSSELNVNALELDDSALYLCASSLVQGGNSPLHFGNGTRLTVT.

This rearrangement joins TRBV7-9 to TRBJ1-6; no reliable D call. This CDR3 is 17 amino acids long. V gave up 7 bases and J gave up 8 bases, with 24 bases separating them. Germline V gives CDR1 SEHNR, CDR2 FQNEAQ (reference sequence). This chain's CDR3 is CASTERRLAPMDSPLHF. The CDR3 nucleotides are TGTGCCAGCACCGAAAGGAGGCTTGCCCCTATGGATTCACCCCTCCACTTT.

The CDR3 sequence: CASSLHGGYEQYF. The CDR3 coding sequence is TGTGCCAGCAGCCTCCACGGGGGTTACGAGCAGTACTTC. The genes are TRBV5-4 and TRBJ2-7; D may be TRBD2 (6 bases). CDR3 length: 13 residues. Between the trimmed V and J ends, which lost 4 bases and 4 bases, there was a span of 12 bases. Germline V gene lookup returns CDR1 SGHNT and CDR2 YYREEE (reference sequence).

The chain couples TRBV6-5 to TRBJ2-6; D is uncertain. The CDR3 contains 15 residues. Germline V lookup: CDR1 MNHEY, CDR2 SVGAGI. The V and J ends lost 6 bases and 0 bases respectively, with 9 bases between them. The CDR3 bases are TGTGCCAGCAGAAACACGGGCTCTGGGGCCAACGTCCTGACTTTC. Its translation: CASRNTGSGANVLTF.

The CDR3 nucleotides read TGTGCCAGCTCGACAGGCGGCCCTGGGGCCAACGTCCTGACTTTC. Translation: CASSTGGPGANVLTF. This sequence joins TRBV7-2 and TRBJ2-6, with a possible D match to TRBD1 (6 bases). Germline CDR1 reads SGHTA; CDR2 reads FQGNSA. The CDR3 consists of 15 residues. The V end lost 8 bases, the J end lost 2 bases, and 13 bases lay between the germline ends.